This T cell receptor beta chain was sequenced for a study of beta chain features in type 1 diabetes. In germline, CDR1 is SQVTM, CDR2 ANQGSEA. With 7 bases removed from V and 13 bases from J, the gap between germline ends came to 14 bases. CDR3 length equals 10 residues. The whole isolated RNA underwent reverse transcription, so sequencing captured expressed TCRB transcripts. The data were produced by immunoSEQ multiplex PCR, yet TCRdb's version contains in-frame clones alone and is incomplete. The sample holds under 20,000 clones; about 55% are singletons and the top ten take roughly 0.45%. The chain uses TRBV29-1 and TRBJ2-1; tentatively, D is TRBD2 (5 bases). The sequencing sample was made of stem cell memory CD4+ T cells from blood. The sequence was collected from a woman younger than 35 in good health. CDR3: CSARTVAQFF. The CDR3 DNA is TGCAGCGCCCGGACTGTTGCTCAGTTCTTC.